This is a list of T cell receptor beta chains from one sample in a study of T cells in Graves' hyperthyroidism and ophthalmopathy. TCRdb reprocessed the multiplex PCR reads via MiXCR and lists one record per CDR3 protein. The sample has about 530,000 distinct CDR3 sequences, 17% seen once; the top ten hold around 17%. Sequenced input: blood. The receptors originated from a woman in her late teens or twenties with Graves' ophthalmopathy. Each CDR3 is given with its conserved first and last residue.

CDR3	V
CASSDPGQLNYGYTF	TRBV2
CASSLATGAGQPQHF	TRBV12-3/TRBV12-4
CASSSGTGRDGYTF	TRBV6-1
CASSLGGLAAPGDNEQFF	TRBV7-2
CASRIEGGTDTQYF	TRBV27
CASSKGAGRGGADTQYF	TRBV18
CASRHWTAQQETQYF	TRBV28
CATSRTGLGSPLHF	TRBV15
CSARPSGRIDEQYF	TRBV20-1
CSALRGLAGSTDTQYF	TRBV20-1
CASSIQGTGNTIYF	TRBV11-2
CATSRAVDRGYEQYF	TRBV15
CASSQVRGSFNEQFF	TRBV4-1
CASSLRGKGPYGYTF	TRBV7-8
CASSILGLASTDTQYF	TRBV19
CASSKTGGVDEQYF	TRBV6-2/TRBV6-3
CASSGQEHTEAFF	TRBV27
CASSRDRDPEAFF	TRBV6-2/TRBV6-3
CASSLNRDYGYTF	TRBV4-2
CASSPEGDRGETQYF	TRBV4-1
CASSPGNGPEETQYF	TRBV11-2
CASSEGGAGANVLTF	TRBV6-1
CASSRRGGTGNTIYF	TRBV11-2
CASSPRTDYEKLFF	TRBV5-6
CASIAGAGYTF	TRBV28
CASSRDSNYGYTF	TRBV11-1
CASSRPGPFNEQFF	TRBV27
CASSRPGQGYGYTF	TRBV28
CATWRRARADQPQHF	TRBV24-1
CASSQVSPREQYF	TRBV14
CASRDRGFEKLFF	TRBV11-2
CVSSTYSGAYGGYTF	TRBV7-2
CASSLEREDINEQFF	TRBV28
CASSWTADTQYF	TRBV19
CASSEQGVEETQYF	TRBV2
CASSRAYTGELFF	TRBV12-3/TRBV12-4
CASSVLAGEQFF	TRBV3-1
CASSPELAGYGAGELFF	TRBV28
CASSPAGGPFDEQYF	TRBV7-9
CASSFGDQRTQYF	TRBV12-3/TRBV12-4
CASSVEDGGYRYTF	TRBV9
CASSGGGPEAFF	TRBV2
CASSNQETQYF	TRBV11-3
CASSPGTVGNGNTIYF	TRBV6-1
CAIMKGPMNSPLHF	TRBV30
CASGPSGQGTYEQYF	TRBV27
CASRGGSFYEQYF	TRBV6-2/TRBV6-3